The 22 T cell receptor beta chains given below trace back to one sample, sequenced in a study of T-cell reconstitution after alpha-beta-depleted transplantation in children. A library of TCRbeta sequences, prepared with unique molecular identifiers, was generated. TCRdb ran MiXCR on the PCR reads and lists one entry per CDR3 protein. The repertoire holds some 200,000 distinct CDR3 sequences, with about 14% as singletons. The sample here was PBMCs from the stem cell graft donor, taken from the stem cell graft. The receptors here all came from a human donor who donated a stem cell graft to a child with acute lymphoblastic leukemia.

The V and J genes are TRBV5-1 and TRBJ2-5; TRBD1 aligns across 7 bases. The junction had 2 bases not matched to a gene; V was cut back by 2 bases and J by 4 bases. This CDR3 spans 13 amino acids. The germline CDR1 and CDR2 sequences are SGHRS and YFSETQ. The DNA of the CDR3 is TGCGCCAGCAGCTTCGACAGGGTAGAGACCCAGTACTTC. Amino acids: CASSFDRVETQYF.

The V call is TRBV6-6, the J call TRBJ1-2, with TRBD1 matching 7 bases. Unmatched junction bases numbered 8, after V lost 6 bases and J lost 7 bases. Germline V gene sequence: CDR1 MNHNY, CDR2 SVGAGI (reference sequence). The CDR3 length is 13 residues. CDR3 residues: CASSGGQYRGYTF. As DNA, the CDR3 is TGTGCCAGCAGCGGGGGACAGTATCGTGGCTACACCTTC.

This clonotype was seen many times. This sequence joins TRBV29-1 and TRBJ2-7; the D gene is possibly TRBD2 (7 bases). Germline V gives CDR1 SQVTM, CDR2 ANQGSEA. V lost 5 bases, J lost 0 bases, and 14 bases lay in between. The CDR3 consists of 14 residues. The CDR3 is CSVLWGGPSYEQYF. CDR3 in DNA: TGCAGCGTTCTTTGGGGGGGCCCCTCCTACGAGCAGTACTTC.

In its sample, this clonotype was seen many times. This chain uses TRBV6-5 with TRBJ2-3; no firm D call. The ends were cut back, 0 bases at V and 7 bases at J, with 26 bases in the middle. The CDR3 consists of 19 residues. Germline values: CDR1 MNHEY, CDR2 SVGAGI. CDR3 loop: CASSYSIVQALSTKNTQYF. The CDR3, as DNA: TGTGCCAGCAGTTACTCGATAGTGCAGGCGCTCTCCACGAAAAATACGCAGTATTTT.

This clonotype was counted ten times or more. The rearrangement uses TRBV25-1 and TRBJ2-7; no firm D call. Germline V gene sequence: CDR1 MGHDK, CDR2 SYGVNS. The CDR3 sequence is 13 residues long. Deletions cut 4 bases from V and 3 bases from J, with 10 bases between. CDR3 sequence reads: CASSADPGYEQYF. In DNA form, the CDR3 reads TGTGCCAGCAGTGCGGACCCTGGCTACGAGCAGTACTTC.

This clonotype was detected ten times or more. The chain uses TRBV29-1 and TRBJ1-5; D is perhaps TRBD1 (5 bases). This CDR3 has 13 residues. The V gene lost 5 bases and the J gene lost 4 bases, with 12 bases spanning the gap. CDR1 is SQVTM, CDR2 ANQGSEA, per germline. CDR3 nucleotides: TGCAGCGTTAGGGACGGGGGAAATCAGCCCCAGCATTTT. Amino acid sequence: CSVRDGGNQPQHF.

This clonotype appeared many times. This rearrangement joins TRBV20-1 to TRBJ1-1; a possible D gene is TRBD1 (6 bases). The germline V gene encodes CDR1 DFQATT and CDR2 SNEGSKA (reference sequence). Deletions cut 2 bases from V and 1 base from J, with 8 bases between. The CDR3 has 13 residues. CDR3 amino acids: CSARQGWNTEAFF. CDR3 sequence (DNA): TGCAGTGCTAGACAGGGGTGGAACACTGAAGCTTTCTTT.

This clonotype occurred a few times. The chain employs TRBV12-3 or TRBV12-4 and TRBJ1-6; 10 bases line up with TRBD1. The CDR3 runs to 16 residues. V dropped 2 bases and J dropped 9; count of bases not matched to a gene: 7. The CDR3 spells CASSLWTGQGPSPLHF. CDR3 DNA: TGTGCCAGCAGTTTATGGACGGGACAGGGGCCTTCACCCCTCCACTTT.

This clonotype was observed at least ten times. The DNA of the CDR3 is TGTGCCAGCAGCTTAGTAAAGGGAAGGACGAATGAGCAGTTCTTC. Protein product: CASSLVKGRTNEQFF. V gene TRBV11-2 combines with J gene TRBJ2-1; D call uncertain. The CDR3 covers 15 residues. The germline V gene encodes CDR1 SGHAT and CDR2 FQNNGV. V gave up 1 base and J gave up 7 bases, with 14 bases separating them.

In its sample, this clonotype was seen many times. The chain uses TRBV5-1 and TRBJ2-7; a possible D gene is TRBD1 (7 bases). The CDR3 has 14 amino acids. V lost 2 bases and J 3 bases, leaving 12 bases between the germline ends. CDR1 and CDR2 from the germline V gene are SGHRS and YFSETQ. The CDR3 nucleotides are TGCGCCAGCAGCTTCAGACAGGGAGGCTACGAGCAGTACTTC. Protein sequence: CASSFRQGGYEQYF.

This clonotype was observed at least ten times. The chain couples TRBV11-3 to TRBJ1-2, with 7 bases matching TRBD1. Germline CDR1 and CDR2: SGHNT and YENEEA. After removal of 5 bases from V and 4 bases from J, the junction contained 4 bases not matched to a gene. This CDR3 contains 13 residues. CDR3 in DNA: TGTGCCAGCAGCCGACAGGGCCCCTATGGCTACACCTTC. Translation: CASSRQGPYGYTF.

This clonotype was detected a few times. The CDR3 here is CASRDSLAGANVLTF. The CDR3 nucleotides are TGTGCCAGCAGGGACAGTCTGGCTGGGGCCAACGTCCTGACTTTC. This chain connects TRBV6-1 to TRBJ2-6; D perhaps matches TRBD1 (6 bases). The CDR3 runs 15 residues. V was clipped by 6 bases and J by 2 bases, with 11 bases between them. The V gene's germline CDR1 is MNHNS and CDR2 SASEGT.

As to this clonotype: The junction shows a germline mismatch at one end, possibly a read error. The V gene is TRBV20-1, the J gene TRBJ2-4; 11 bases are shared with TRBD1. In germline, CDR1 is DFQATT, CDR2 SNEGSKA (reference sequence). The CDR3 totals 16 residues. CDR3 protein: CCARDVGQGALDIQYF. CDR3 sequence (DNA): TGCTGTGCTAGAGATGTTGGACAGGGGGCGTTGGACATTCAGTACTTC.

The rearrangement uses TRBV27 and TRBJ2-2; D perhaps matches TRBD2 (6 bases). Germline V CDR1 and CDR2: MNHEY, SMNVEV (reference sequence). V lost 5 bases, J lost 6 bases, and 13 bases lay in between. The CDR3 is made up of 14 amino acids. CDR3 sequence reads: CASSNGRWAGELFF. The CDR3 coding sequence is TGTGCCAGCAGTAACGGGAGATGGGCCGGGGAGCTGTTTTTT.

This clonotype was seen at least ten times. J is TRBJ2-3 and V is TRBV28; TRBD1 or TRBD2 may be the D gene (5 bases each). Deletions cut 2 bases from V and 1 base from J, with 16 bases between. This CDR3 has 17 residues. Germline loops: CDR1 MDHEN, CDR2 SYDVKM. CDR3 region: CASSLGTLGVGTDTQYF. Here the CDR3 DNA reads TGTGCCAGCAGTTTAGGGACGCTGGGCGTGGGCACAGATACGCAGTATTTT. The whole variable domain, filled in from reference TRBV28 and TRBJ2-3, reads DVKVTQSSRYLVKRTGEKVFLECVQDMDHENMFWYRQDPGLGLRLIYFSYDVKMKEKGDIPEGYSVSREKKERFSLILESASTNQTSMYLCASSLGTLGVGTDTQYFGPGTRLTVL.

This clonotype was recorded a few times. This chain joins TRBV5-1 and TRBJ2-3, with TRBD2 matching over 9 bases. The V segment lost 1 base and the J segment 4 bases; nucleotides outside the gene matches: 10. The CDR3 has 17 residues. Germline-derived CDR1 and CDR2 are SGHRS and YFSETQ. The CDR3 DNA reads as TGCGCCAGCAGCTTGTCTACTAGCGGGCCCGTGTCAGATACGCAGTATTTT. It encodes CASSLSTSGPVSDTQYF.

CDR3 sequence reads: CASRDRPDTGELFF. The CDR3, as DNA: TGTGCCAGCAGGGATAGACCTGACACCGGGGAGCTGTTTTTT. The chain joins TRBV6-1 to TRBJ2-2; no reliable D call. CDR3 length: 14 residues. Germline V gene data show CDR1 as MNHNS and CDR2 as SASEGT. Trimming cost V 6 bases and J 3 bases, with 11 bases left between them.

This clonotype was detected many times. This chain uses TRBV7-9 with TRBJ2-1; possible D gene TRBD1, 6 bases. Trimming took 5 bases from V and 7 from J, leaving 18 bases between them. Germline V gene lookup returns CDR1 SEHNR and CDR2 FQNEAQ (reference sequence). CDR3 size: 15 residues. CDR3: CASSLKSPGVNEQFF. CDR3 DNA: TGTGCCAGCAGCCTAAAAAGTCCAGGGGTTAATGAGCAGTTCTTC.

This clonotype was recorded at least ten times. J is TRBJ1-4 and V is TRBV12-3 or TRBV12-4; D gene unclear. The length of the CDR3 is 11 residues. Deletions cut 2 bases from V and 5 bases from J, with 0 bases between. Here the CDR3 DNA reads TGTGCCAGCAGTTTAAATGAAAAACTGTTTTTT. The encoded protein is CASSLNEKLFF.

This clonotype was counted a single time. This may stem from a read error, because a much larger clone lies one nucleotide away. The CDR3 loop reads CASRYSGTNNEHFF. In DNA, the CDR3 is TGTGCCAGCAGGTACTCCGGGACCAACAATGAGCACTTCTTC. The chain employs TRBV12-3 or TRBV12-4 and TRBJ2-1; the D gene could be TRBD1 or TRBD2 (5 bases each). This CDR3 is 14 amino acids long.

At least ten counts were recorded for this clonotype. In DNA form, the CDR3 reads TGCGCCAGCAGCTTGGAGGTCCAGAACACTGAAGCTTTCTTT. This encodes CASSLEVQNTEAFF. This chain joins TRBV5-1 and TRBJ1-1; D call uncertain. Between the trimmed V and J ends, which lost 0 bases and 1 base, there was a span of 7 bases. Looked up from germline, CDR1 is SGHRS and CDR2 is YFSETQ. The CDR3 totals 14 residues.

This clonotype appeared many times. The chain links TRBV12-3 or TRBV12-4 to TRBJ2-1, with 7 bases matching TRBD2. The CDR3 covers 15 residues. V shed 7 bases and J 4 bases; nucleotides not matched to a gene: 10. CDR3 protein: CASILGTNAYNEQFF. The CDR3 nucleotides read TGTGCCAGCATCCTCGGGACTAACGCATACAATGAGCAGTTCTTC.